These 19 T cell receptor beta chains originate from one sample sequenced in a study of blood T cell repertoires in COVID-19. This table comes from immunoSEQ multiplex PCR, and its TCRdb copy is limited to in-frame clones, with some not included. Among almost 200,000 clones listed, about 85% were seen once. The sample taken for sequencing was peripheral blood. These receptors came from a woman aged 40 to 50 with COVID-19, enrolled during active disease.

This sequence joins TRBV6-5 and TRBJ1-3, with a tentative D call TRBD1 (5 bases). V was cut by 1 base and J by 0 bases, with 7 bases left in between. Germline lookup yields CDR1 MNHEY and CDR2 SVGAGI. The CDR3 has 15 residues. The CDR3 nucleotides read TGTGCCAGCAGTTACTGGGGCACCTCTGGAAACACCATATATTTT. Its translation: CASSYWGTSGNTIYF.

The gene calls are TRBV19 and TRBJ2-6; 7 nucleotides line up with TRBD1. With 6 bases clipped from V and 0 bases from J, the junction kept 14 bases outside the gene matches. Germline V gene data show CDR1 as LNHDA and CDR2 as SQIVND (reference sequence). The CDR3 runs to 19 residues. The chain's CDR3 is CASSQHKTGINSGANVLTF. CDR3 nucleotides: TGTGCCAGTAGCCAACATAAGACAGGGATAAACTCTGGGGCCAACGTCCTGACTTTC.

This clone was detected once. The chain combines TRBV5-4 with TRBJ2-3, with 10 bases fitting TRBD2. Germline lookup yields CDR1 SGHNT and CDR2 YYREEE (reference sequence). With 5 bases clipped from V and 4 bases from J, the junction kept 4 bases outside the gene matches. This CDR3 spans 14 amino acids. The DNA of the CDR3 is TGTGCCAGCAGAAGCGGGGGGGCTTCAGATACGCAGTATTTT. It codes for CASRSGGASDTQYF. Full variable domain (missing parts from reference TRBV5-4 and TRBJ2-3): ETGVTQSPTHLIKTRGQQVTLRCSSQSGHNTVSWYQQALGQGPQFIFQYYREEENGRGNFPPRFSGLQFPNYSSELNVNALELDDSALYLCASRSGGASDTQYFGPGTRLTVL.

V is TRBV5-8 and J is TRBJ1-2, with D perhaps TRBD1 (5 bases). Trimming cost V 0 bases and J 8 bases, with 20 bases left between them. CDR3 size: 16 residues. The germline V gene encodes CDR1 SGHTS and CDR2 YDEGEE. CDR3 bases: TGTGCCAGCAGCTTGGAGTCCCGAACCCGGAGGGGAGGCTACACCTTC. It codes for CASSLESRTRRGGYTF.

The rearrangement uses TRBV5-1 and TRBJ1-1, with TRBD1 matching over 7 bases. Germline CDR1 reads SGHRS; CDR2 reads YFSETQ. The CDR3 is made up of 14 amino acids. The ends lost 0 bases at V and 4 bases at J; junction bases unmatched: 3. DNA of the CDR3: TGCGCCAGCAGCTTGGAGCAGGGGGTCACTGAAGCTTTCTTT. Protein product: CASSLEQGVTEAFF.

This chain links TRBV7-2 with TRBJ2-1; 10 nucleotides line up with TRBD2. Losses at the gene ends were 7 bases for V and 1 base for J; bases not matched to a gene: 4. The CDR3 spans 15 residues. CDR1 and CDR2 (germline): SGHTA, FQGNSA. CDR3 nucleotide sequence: TGTGCCAGCACAATAGCGGGGGGATCCTACAATGAGCAGTTCTTC. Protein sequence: CASTIAGGSYNEQFF.

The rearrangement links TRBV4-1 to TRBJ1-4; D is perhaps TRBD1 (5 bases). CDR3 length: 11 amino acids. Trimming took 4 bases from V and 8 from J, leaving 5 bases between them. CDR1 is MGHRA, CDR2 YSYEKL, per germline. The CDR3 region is CASSRGEKLFF. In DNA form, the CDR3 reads TGCGCCAGCAGCCGGGGCGAAAAACTGTTTTTT.

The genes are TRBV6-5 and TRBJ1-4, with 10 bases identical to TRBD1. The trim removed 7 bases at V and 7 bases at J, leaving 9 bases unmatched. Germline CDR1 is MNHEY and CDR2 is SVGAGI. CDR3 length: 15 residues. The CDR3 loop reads CASTADRGISEKLFF. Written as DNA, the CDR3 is TGTGCCAGCACAGCGGACAGGGGGATAAGTGAAAAACTGTTTTTT.

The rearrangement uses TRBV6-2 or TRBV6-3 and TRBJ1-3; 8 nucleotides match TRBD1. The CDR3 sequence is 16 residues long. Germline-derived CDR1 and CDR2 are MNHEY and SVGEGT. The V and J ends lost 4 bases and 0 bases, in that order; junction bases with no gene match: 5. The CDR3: CASSWGQATSGNTIYF. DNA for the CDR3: TGTGCCAGCAGTTGGGGACAGGCCACCTCTGGAAACACCATATATTTT.

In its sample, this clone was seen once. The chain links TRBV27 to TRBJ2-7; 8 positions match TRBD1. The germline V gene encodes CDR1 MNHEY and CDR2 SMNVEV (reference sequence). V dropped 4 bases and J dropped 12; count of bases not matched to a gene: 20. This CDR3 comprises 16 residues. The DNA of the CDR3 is TGTGCCAGCAGTTCGAACCGGGACAGGAGCGTTCGAAGGTGGTACTTC. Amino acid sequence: CASSSNRDRSVRRWYF.

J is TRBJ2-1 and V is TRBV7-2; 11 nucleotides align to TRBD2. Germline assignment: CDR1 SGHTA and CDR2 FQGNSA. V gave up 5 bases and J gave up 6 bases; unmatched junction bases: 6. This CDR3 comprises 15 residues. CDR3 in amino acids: CASSVTSGGFNEQFF. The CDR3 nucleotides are TGTGCCAGCAGCGTTACTAGCGGGGGATTCAATGAGCAGTTCTTC.

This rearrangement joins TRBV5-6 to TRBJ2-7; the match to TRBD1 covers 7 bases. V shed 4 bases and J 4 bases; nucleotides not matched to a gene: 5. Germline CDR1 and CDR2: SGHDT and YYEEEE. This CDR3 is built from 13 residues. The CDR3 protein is CASSLGQSYEQYF. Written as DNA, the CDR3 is TGTGCCAGCAGCCTGGGACAGAGTTACGAGCAGTACTTC.

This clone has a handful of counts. CDR3 bases: TGTGCCAGCAGCGTGACAGGGTCCAACTATGGCTACACCTTC. The encoded protein is CASSVTGSNYGYTF. V usage is TRBV5-5 and J usage is TRBJ1-2; 7 bases match TRBD1. Trimming at V came to 4 bases and at J to 2 bases, leaving 5 bases not matched to a gene. The CDR3 is made up of 14 amino acids. Germline assignment: CDR1 SGHKS and CDR2 YYEKEE (reference sequence).

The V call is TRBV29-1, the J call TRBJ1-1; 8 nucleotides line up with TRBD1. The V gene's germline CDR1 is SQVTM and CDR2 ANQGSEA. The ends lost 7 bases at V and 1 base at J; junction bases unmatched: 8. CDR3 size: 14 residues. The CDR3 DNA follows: TGCAGCGGGACAGGGAATAATTGGAACACTGAAGCTTTCTTT. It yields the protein CSGTGNNWNTEAFF.

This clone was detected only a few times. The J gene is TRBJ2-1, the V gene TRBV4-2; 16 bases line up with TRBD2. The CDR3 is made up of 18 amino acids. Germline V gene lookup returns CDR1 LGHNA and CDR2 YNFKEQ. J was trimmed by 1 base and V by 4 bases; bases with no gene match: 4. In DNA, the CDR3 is TGTGCCAGCAGCCTAGGGACTAGCGGGGGGGGATCCTACAATGAGCAGTTCTTC. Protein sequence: CASSLGTSGGGSYNEQFF.

The CDR3 loop is CASNSRDRVKQYF. In DNA, the CDR3 is TGTGCCAGCAATTCCCGGGACAGGGTAAAGCAGTACTTC. The V call is TRBV12-3 or TRBV12-4, the J call TRBJ2-7; 9 nucleotides match TRBD1. V lost 7 bases to trimming and J lost 8 bases; unmatched junction nucleotides: 9. This CDR3 has 13 amino acids.

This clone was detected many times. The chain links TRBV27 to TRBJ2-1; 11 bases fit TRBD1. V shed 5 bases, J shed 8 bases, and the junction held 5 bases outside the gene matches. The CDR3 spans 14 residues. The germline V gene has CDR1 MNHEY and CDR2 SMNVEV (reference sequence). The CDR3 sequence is CASSPRTGGYEQFF. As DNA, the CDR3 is TGTGCCAGCAGTCCGAGGACAGGGGGCTATGAGCAGTTCTTC.

The CDR3 DNA sequence: TGTGCCAGCAGTTTATCGAAGGGGTTTGCGTGGAACACTGAAGCTTTCTTT. Protein sequence: CASSLSKGFAWNTEAFF. This rearrangement joins TRBV27 to TRBJ1-1; TRBD1 is a possible D gene (5 bases). The CDR3 contains 17 residues. V lost 0 bases, J lost 1 base, and 15 bases lay in between. From germline, CDR1 is MNHEY and CDR2 SMNVEV (reference sequence).

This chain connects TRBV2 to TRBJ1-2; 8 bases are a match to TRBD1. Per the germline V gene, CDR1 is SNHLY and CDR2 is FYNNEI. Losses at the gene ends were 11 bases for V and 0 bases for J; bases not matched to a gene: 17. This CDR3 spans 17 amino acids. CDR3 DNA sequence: TGTGCCCGCGGGGGGGGCGGGACAGGAGCGACTAACTATGGCTACACCTTC. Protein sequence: CARGGGGTGATNYGYTF.